The 30 T cell receptor beta chains below come from one sample, sequenced in a study of vaccination effects on CD4 cells after COVID-19. The method was immunoSEQ multiplex PCR; TCRdb's version includes in-frame clones alone and lacks a portion of them. The sample records some 69,000 clones, approximately 79% being singletons. No cognate antigen is known for these TCRs. Pools of viral peptides were used by the ViraFEST assay to expand antigen-specific CD4+ T cells ahead of sequencing. The culture ran for roughly 10 days before CD4+ T cells were isolated. Each vaccine recipient was nucleocapsid antibody negative and had no prior SARS-CoV-2 infection. Here the sequenced sample was CD4+ T cells from PBMCs cultured with HCoV-NL63 spike peptides, taken before COVID-19 vaccination. All receptors come from a human donor who received a COVID-19 vaccine.

This chain uses TRBV5-8 with TRBJ1-1; 7 bases are a match to TRBD1. The CDR3 spans 16 residues. Trimming removed 8 bases from V and 0 bases from J; junction bases left unmatched: 13. Germline V lookup: CDR1 SGHTS, CDR2 YDEGEE. The CDR3 is CASPHPPGQLNTEAFF. The CDR3 nucleotides read TGTGCCAGTCCTCACCCTCCGGGACAGCTGAACACTGAAGCTTTCTTT.

The chain uses TRBV2 and TRBJ1-2; a possible D gene is TRBD1 (5 bases). With 6 bases removed from V and 4 bases from J, the gap between germline ends came to 15 bases. Germline CDR1 is SNHLY and CDR2 is FYNNEI. The CDR3 consists of 14 residues. CDR3 nucleotide sequence: TGTGCCAGCAGCCGGGGGGACGGAACCTATGGCTACACCTTC. It yields the protein CASSRGDGTYGYTF.

There are a few counts of this clone. The V and J genes are TRBV4-1 and TRBJ2-2, with 7 bases identical to TRBD1. Trimming removed 3 bases from V and 5 bases from J; junction bases left unmatched: 18. Germline values: CDR1 MGHRA, CDR2 YSYEKL. The CDR3 has 19 amino acids. CDR3 amino acids: CASSHVLSPGQIKTGELFF. The CDR3 DNA follows: TGCGCCAGCAGCCACGTCCTATCACCGGGACAGATAAAAACCGGGGAGCTGTTTTTT.

This chain joins TRBV5-1 and TRBJ1-6; 8 bases are a match to TRBD1. Losses at the gene ends were 0 bases for V and 10 bases for J; bases not matched to a gene: 6. The CDR3 extends over 15 amino acids. The germline V gene encodes CDR1 SGHRS and CDR2 YFSETQ. Here the CDR3 reads CASSLGGRGRSPLHF. As DNA, the CDR3 is TGCGCCAGCAGCTTGGGGGGCAGGGGGCGGTCACCCCTCCACTTT.

The V and J genes are TRBV30 and TRBJ1-3, with D uncertain. Germline V CDR1 and CDR2: GTSNPN, SVGIG (reference sequence). With 3 bases removed from V and 0 bases from J, the gap between germline ends came to 15 bases. This CDR3 contains 16 residues. Here the CDR3 reads CAWSRERASSGNTIYF. CDR3 sequence (DNA): TGTGCCTGGAGCCGAGAGAGGGCGTCCTCTGGAAACACCATATATTTT.

The sample holds a few counts of this clone. The DNA for the CDR3 is TGCAGTGCTAGTAGTCAGGGGGCTGGGAAGCCCCAGCATTTT. Its translation is CSASSQGAGKPQHF. The chain links TRBV20-1 to TRBJ1-5, with 8 bases aligning to TRBD1. Per the germline V gene, CDR1 is DFQATT and CDR2 is SNEGSKA (reference sequence). The ends lost 3 bases at V and 8 bases at J; junction bases unmatched: 9. The CDR3 is 14 amino acids.

The J gene is TRBJ1-1, the V gene TRBV6-2 or TRBV6-3, with TRBD1 as a possible D gene (5 bases). V shed 5 bases and J shed 3 bases, with 19 bases lying between them. Germline CDR1 and CDR2: MNHEY and SVGEGT. CDR3 length: 16 residues. The CDR3 DNA reads TGTGCCAGCAGTCACCTTTTCAGGGTTCAGCACACTGAAGCTTTCTTT. Protein product: CASSHLFRVQHTEAFF.

The chain couples TRBV18 to TRBJ2-3; D is perhaps TRBD2 (6 bases). Deletions cut 6 bases from V and 6 bases from J, with 10 bases between. This CDR3 comprises 12 residues. CDR1 and CDR2 (germline): KGHSH, LQKENI. The CDR3 sequence: CASSPRGDTQYF. The CDR3 bases are TGTGCCAGCTCTCCTCGGGGGGATACGCAGTATTTT.

The J gene is TRBJ2-3, the V gene TRBV10-1; D ambiguous. Germline assignment: CDR1 WNHNN and CDR2 SYGVQD (reference sequence). This CDR3 contains 12 residues. V lost 5 bases, J lost 5 bases, and 8 bases lay in between. The CDR3: CASSPALDTQYF. The CDR3 nucleotides are TGCGCCAGCAGTCCAGCTCTAGATACGCAGTATTTT.

This sequence joins TRBV6-2 or TRBV6-3 and TRBJ2-3; unclear D gene. V lost 2 bases to trimming and J lost 4 bases, with 4 bases between them. The CDR3 is 12 amino acids. Germline lookup yields CDR1 MNHEY and CDR2 SVGEGT. The CDR3 protein is CASSYGPDTQYF. The CDR3 DNA follows: TGTGCCAGCAGTTACGGCCCAGATACGCAGTATTTT.

The gene calls are TRBV3-1 (or the pseudogene TRBV3-2) and TRBJ1-1, with TRBD1 as a possible D gene (5 bases). Trimming took off 1 base at V and 3 bases at J, with 9 bases between the two ends. CDR1 LGHDT and CDR2 YNNKEL come from the germline V gene (reference sequence). This CDR3 contains 14 residues. This CDR3 is CASSQGGWDTEAFF. The CDR3 DNA follows: TGTGCCAGCAGCCAAGGGGGGTGGGACACTGAAGCTTTCTTT.

The chain carries TRBV11-1 and TRBJ2-3, with D possibly matching TRBD2 (5 bases). V was trimmed by 5 bases and J by 2 bases, leaving 8 bases between them. Germline V gene lookup returns CDR1 SGHAT and CDR2 FQDESV (reference sequence). The CDR3 runs to 13 residues. In nucleotides, the CDR3 is TGTGCCAGCAGCGCGCGGGCCACAGATACGCAGTATTTT. Translating it yields CASSARATDTQYF.

V and J are TRBV27 and TRBJ2-3; 8 positions agree with TRBD2. The V and J ends lost 0 bases and 6 bases, in that order; junction bases with no gene match: 5. The germline gives CDR1 MNHEY, CDR2 SMNVEV (reference sequence). The CDR3 spans 15 residues. As DNA, the CDR3 is TGTGCCAGCAGTTTATCGACGGGGGGGCACGATACGCAGTATTTT. This sequence encodes CASSLSTGGHDTQYF.

The chain has TRBV7-3 and TRBJ2-3; unclear D gene. CDR3 length: 13 residues. CDR1 and CDR2 from the germline V gene are SGHTA and FQGTGA. V lost 5 bases to trimming and J lost 4 bases, with 10 bases between them. Here the CDR3 reads CASSLKTPDTQYF. As DNA, the CDR3 is TGTGCCAGCAGCCTAAAAACGCCAGATACGCAGTATTTT.

The V gene is TRBV2, the J gene TRBJ2-3, with D possibly matching TRBD2 (6 bases). CDR1 SNHLY and CDR2 FYNNEI come from the germline V gene. CDR3 size: 17 residues. With 7 bases removed from V and 1 base from J, the gap between germline ends came to 21 bases. CDR3 nucleotides: TGTGCCAGCACCTCGGAGGTGGCGGGGACTCGCACAGATACGCAGTATTTT. Protein product: CASTSEVAGTRTDTQYF. Looking up the rest from reference TRBV2 and TRBJ2-3 gives the full variable domain: EPEVTQTPSHQVTQMGQEVILRCVPISNHLYFYWYRQILGQKVEFLVSFYNNEISEKSEIFDDQFSVERPDGSNFTLKIRSTKLEDSAMYFCASTSEVAGTRTDTQYFGPGTRLTVL.

This clone was counted only a few times. This rearrangement joins TRBV27 to TRBJ2-2; a weak D match, TRBD2 (6 bases). V was trimmed by 5 bases and J by 6 bases, leaving 16 bases between them. Per germline, CDR1 MNHEY and CDR2 SMNVEV (reference sequence). This CDR3 spans 15 amino acids. In DNA form, the CDR3 reads TGTGCCAGCAGTCCCCAGGGACTTTTCCCCGGGGAGCTGTTTTTT. Amino acid sequence: CASSPQGLFPGELFF.

This clone was detected only a few times. The gene calls are TRBV27 and TRBJ1-5; D is unclear. Germline assignment: CDR1 MNHEY and CDR2 SMNVEV (reference sequence). This CDR3 comprises 13 residues. Trimming took 3 bases from V and 2 from J, leaving 5 bases between them. CDR3 sequence reads: CASSFRGNQPQHF. CDR3 nucleotide sequence: TGTGCCAGCAGTTTTCGGGGCAATCAGCCCCAGCATTTT.

V is TRBV19 and J is TRBJ1-1; D not certain. The V and J ends lost 6 bases and 5 bases respectively, with 16 bases between them. CDR1 is LNHDA, CDR2 SQIVND, per germline (reference sequence). This CDR3 is 14 amino acids long. CDR3 nucleotides: TGTGCCAGTAGCAACCGGGCCGGGGTTACTGAAGCTTTCTTT. Translated: CASSNRAGVTEAFF.

The chain employs TRBV7-8 and TRBJ2-1; TRBD1 matches 8 bases. The germline CDR1 and CDR2 sequences are SGHVS and FQNEAQ. This CDR3 is 18 amino acids long. V dropped 5 bases and J dropped 7; count of bases not matched to a gene: 19. The CDR3 DNA sequence: TGTGCCAGCAGCCGCGCCACCCCGGGGCAGGGGGCAAGTAATGAGCAGTTCTTC. It codes for CASSRATPGQGASNEQFF.

The rearrangement uses TRBV5-4 and TRBJ2-2; D is perhaps TRBD1 or TRBD2 (5 bases each). Trimming pared 4 bases from V and 4 bases from J, leaving 11 bases between. Germline lookup yields CDR1 SGHNT and CDR2 YYREEE (reference sequence). The CDR3 contains 14 residues. The CDR3: CASSGSGTTGELFF. In DNA form, the CDR3 reads TGTGCCAGCAGCGGGTCAGGGACCACCGGGGAGCTGTTTTTT.

This clone was seen a few times. The V gene is TRBV6-5, the J gene TRBJ1-4, with 7 bases identical to TRBD1. Germline loops: CDR1 MNHEY, CDR2 SVGAGI. With V trimmed by 6 bases and J by 7 bases, 8 bases remained unmatched. The CDR3 is 14 amino acids. CDR3 in DNA: TGTGCCAGCAGGGCAGGGGCAGGGGGTGAAAAACTGTTTTTT. As protein: CASRAGAGGEKLFF.

This CDR3 reads CASSLGRSGNTIYF. In DNA, the CDR3 is TGTGCCAGCAGCTTGGGGCGCTCTGGAAACACCATATATTTT. V is TRBV5-6 and J is TRBJ1-3; the D is unclear. Trimming took off 0 bases at V and 0 bases at J, with 4 bases between the two ends. Germline CDR1 is SGHDT and CDR2 is YYEEEE. The length of the CDR3 is 14 residues.

The chain has TRBV18 and TRBJ2-7, with D tentatively TRBD1 or TRBD2 (6 bases each). V was cut by 5 bases and J by 5 bases, with 10 bases left in between. The CDR3 covers 12 residues. Germline CDR1 reads KGHSH; CDR2 reads LQKENI. CDR3 loop: CASSWGANEQYV. CDR3 nucleotide sequence: TGTGCCAGCTCATGGGGGGCAAACGAGCAGTACGTC.

The genes are TRBV4-1 and TRBJ1-5, with no clear D. CDR1 and CDR2 (germline): MGHRA, YSYEKL. The CDR3 length is 13 residues. V was clipped by 4 bases and J by 5 bases, with 9 bases between them. This CDR3 reads CASSPRSDQPQHF. The CDR3 DNA reads TGCGCCAGCAGCCCCCGTTCCGATCAGCCCCAGCATTTT.

V and J are TRBV6-5 and TRBJ2-7, with D unclear. Trimming left V 5 bases short and J 5 bases short, with 16 bases between. Germline V gives CDR1 MNHEY, CDR2 SVGAGI. The CDR3 runs to 14 residues. CDR3 DNA sequence: TGTGCCAGCAGTCCGAACCACAATTTACACGAGCAGTACGTC. It specifies CASSPNHNLHEQYV.

V is TRBV15 and J is TRBJ2-7; 10 bases map to TRBD1. The CDR3 is 15 residues long. V lost 1 base and J lost 7; bases outside the gene matches: 7. Per germline, CDR1 LNHNV and CDR2 YYDKDF (reference sequence). The CDR3 region is CATSRGTGGSREQYV. CDR3 nucleotides: TGTGCCACCAGCAGAGGGACAGGGGGGTCGCGGGAGCAGTACGTC.

The V and J genes are TRBV29-1 and TRBJ2-3; 9 bases agree with TRBD2. With 7 bases clipped from V and 7 bases from J, the junction kept 12 bases outside the gene matches. The CDR3 consists of 14 residues. CDR1 is SQVTM and CDR2 is ANQGSEA in the germline V gene. DNA of the CDR3: TGCAGCGCCTATCTAGCGGGGTCGCCGAATACGCAGTATTTT. Encoded protein: CSAYLAGSPNTQYF.

The chain recombines TRBV5-1 with TRBJ2-2, with unresolved D. V lost 4 bases, J lost 5 bases, and 12 bases lay in between. Per the germline V gene, CDR1 is SGHRS and CDR2 is YFSETQ. CDR3 length equals 14 residues. The CDR3 DNA is TGCGCCAGCAGCAGGCCGGGCACAACCGGGGAGCTGTTTTTT. Its protein is CASSRPGTTGELFF.

The chain carries TRBV18 and TRBJ2-5; weak D call: TRBD2 (7 bases). V lost 1 base and J 5 bases, leaving 17 bases between the germline ends. The V gene's germline CDR1 is KGHSH and CDR2 LQKENI. The CDR3 contains 16 residues. Written as DNA, the CDR3 is TGTGCCAGCTCACCACAGGGGGGGACATTGACGGAGACCCAGTACTTC. Translated, it gives CASSPQGGTLTETQYF.

The V and J genes are TRBV6-2 or TRBV6-3 and TRBJ1-4; possibly TRBD1 for D (6 bases). V lost 4 bases and J lost 5, with 11 bases in between. Germline loops: CDR1 MNHEY, CDR2 SVGEGT. The CDR3 loop spans 14 amino acids. Here the CDR3 DNA reads TGTGCCAGCAGTTCGACAGGAGCCAATGAAAAACTGTTTTTT. Its translation is CASSSTGANEKLFF.